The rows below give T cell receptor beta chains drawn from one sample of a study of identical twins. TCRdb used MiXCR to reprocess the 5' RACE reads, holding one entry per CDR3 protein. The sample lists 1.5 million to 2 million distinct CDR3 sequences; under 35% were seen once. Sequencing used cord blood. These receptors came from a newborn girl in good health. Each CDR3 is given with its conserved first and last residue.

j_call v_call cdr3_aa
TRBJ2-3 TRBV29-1 CSVETSGGGDTQYF
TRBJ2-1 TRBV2 CASLTGLAGINEQFF
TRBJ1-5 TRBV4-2 CASSQEAGDKRQPQHF
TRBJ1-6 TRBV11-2 CASRDGGYNSPLHF
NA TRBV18 CASSPRQGEETQYF
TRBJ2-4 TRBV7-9 CASSFGLVKNIQYF
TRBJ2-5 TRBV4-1 CASSHPGLAGNEQYF
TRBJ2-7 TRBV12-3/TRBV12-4 CASSFGTAIPYEQYF
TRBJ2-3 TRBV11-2 CASSSRLVRGTDTQYF
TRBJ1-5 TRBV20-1 CSARHRGHPNQPQHF
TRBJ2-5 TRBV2 CASSELRQYF
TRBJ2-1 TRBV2 CASSDTGRNEQFF
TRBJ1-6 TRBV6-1 CASSEARRTGDYNSPLHF
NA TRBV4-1 CASSQVIAGGETQYF
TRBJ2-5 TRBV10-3 CAISDPTSGGEQYF
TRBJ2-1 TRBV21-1 CASSKLPAESSYNEQFF